These T cell receptor beta chains were read from a single sample in a study of T cells in localized non-small cell lung cancer. Some clones are missing from TCRdb's copy, which holds only in-frame ones; the method was immunoSEQ multiplex PCR. Found here are about 21,000 clones, about 85% of them singletons; the top ten hold less than 20%. This sample comprised PBMCs, obtained before any cancer treatment. The receptors were sampled from a woman aged 35-75 years with stage II squamous cell lung carcinoma. CDR3s leave out the opening cysteine and the closing phenylalanine or tryptophan.

j_call | v_call | cdr3_aa
TRBJ1-6 | TRBV2 | ASSEDWVSYNSPLH
TRBJ2-7 | TRBV14 | ASSHDGPYEQY
TRBJ2-1 | TRBV14 | ASSQGEKLAANNEQF
TRBJ2-1 | TRBV6-1 | ASRISGIGNEQF
TRBJ2-3 | TRBV5-1 | ASSSGQGPDTQY
TRBJ2-7 | TRBV27 | ASSPGHRIYEQY
TRBJ2-1 | TRBV7-8 | ASSSRLAGLNEQF
TRBJ2-3 | TRBV27 | ASSFARPDTDTQY
TRBJ2-7 | TRBV28 | ASSLRYEQY
TRBJ2-1 | TRBV28 | ASVGGPNEQF
TRBJ2-1 | TRBV7-2 | ASSRAGGPPGF
TRBJ2-7 | TRBV12-5 | ASGSDRGYEQY
TRBJ1-2 | TRBV5-6 | ASSLGTGSLRNT
TRBJ2-3 | TRBV30 | AWRVRGPTDTQY
TRBJ2-1 | TRBV7-1 | ASSLMPAGEQF
TRBJ2-2 | TRBV4-3 | ASSQDGMGSGELF
TRBJ2-1 | TRBV4-3 | ASSQEGGPSTYNEQF
TRBJ1-2 | TRBV4-1 | ASSHPDRDRGGYT
TRBJ2-3 | TRBV10-1 | ASSGAAGGLDTQY
TRBJ1-2 | TRBV18 | ASSPGGSYT
TRBJ2-3 | TRBV4-1 | ASSQGAKGTDTQY
TRBJ2-4 | TRBV19 | ASSEGLAGTLAKNIQY
TRBJ1-5 | TRBV30 | AWERAGRGQPQH
TRBJ1-1 | TRBV28 | ASSLTGGNTEAF
TRBJ2-3 | TRBV5-1 | ASSLEGGSSTDTQY
TRBJ2-6 | TRBV5-1 | ASSLYRGTDSGANVLT
TRBJ1-4 | TRBV27 | ASSGEGRPNEKLF
TRBJ1-1 | TRBV28 | ASSPPRGGAEAF